This entry is about one T cell receptor (beta chain). Antigen unknown. The entry originates in a study of cytomegalovirus exposure and HLA in healthy donors. Across the study: There were a few hundred genotyped donors. Of these, roughly 80% fell in the genetic ancestry cluster associated with self-reported Caucasian donors. Study findings and constraints: In an earlier analysis, productive rearrangement rates for most beta V segments clustered near 87% or 30%. Investigators reported some 150 TCR beta chains as tied to cytomegalovirus.

PCR was performed using 60 Vbeta and 13 Jbeta primers. TCRdb keeps only in-frame clones here, not all; method: immunoSEQ multiplex PCR. The sample carries 85,000 to 100,000 clones, approximately 84% recorded once. Material: PBMCs. The TCR was taken from a woman between 18 and 29 years old in good health and CMV-seropositive.

In DNA form, the CDR3 reads TGTGCCACCGACGACACACTCGGCTATGGCTACACCTTC. Residues: CATDDTLGYGYTF. The V and J genes are TRBV15 and TRBJ1-2; D not resolved. The CDR3 loop spans 13 amino acids. With 8 bases removed from V and 4 bases from J, the gap between germline ends came to 14 bases. The germline gives CDR1 LNHNV, CDR2 YYDKDF (reference sequence). Full variable domain (missing parts from reference TRBV15 and TRBJ1-2): DAMVIQNPRYQVTQFGKPVTLSCSQTLNHNVMYWYQQKSSQAPKLLFHYYDKDFNNEADTPDNFQSRRPNTSFCFLDIRSPGLGDTAMYLCATDDTLGYGYTFGSGTRLTVV.